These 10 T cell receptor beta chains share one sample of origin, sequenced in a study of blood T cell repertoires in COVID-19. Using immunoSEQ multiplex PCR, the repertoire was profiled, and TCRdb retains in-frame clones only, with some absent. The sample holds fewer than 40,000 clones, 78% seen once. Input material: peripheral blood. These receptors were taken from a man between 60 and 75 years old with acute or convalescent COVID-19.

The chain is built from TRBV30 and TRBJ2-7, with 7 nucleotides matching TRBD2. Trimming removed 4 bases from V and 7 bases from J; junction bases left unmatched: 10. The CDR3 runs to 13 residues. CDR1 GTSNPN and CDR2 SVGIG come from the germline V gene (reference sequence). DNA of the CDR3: TGTGCCTGGAAAAGGGCTCTCGGGGGGGAGCAGTACTTC. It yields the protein CAWKRALGGEQYF.

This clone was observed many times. CDR3 in amino acids: CASSWQGSTGGRAGETQYF. The CDR3 DNA sequence: TGTGCCAGCAGTTGGCAGGGATCAACTGGCGGGAGGGCGGGGGAGACCCAGTACTTC. The V gene is TRBV27, the J gene TRBJ2-5; 9 positions match TRBD2. The CDR3 contains 19 residues. The germline CDR1 and CDR2 sequences are MNHEY and SMNVEV (reference sequence). The J segment lost 5 bases and the V segment lost 4 bases, leaving 20 bases of the junction unmatched.

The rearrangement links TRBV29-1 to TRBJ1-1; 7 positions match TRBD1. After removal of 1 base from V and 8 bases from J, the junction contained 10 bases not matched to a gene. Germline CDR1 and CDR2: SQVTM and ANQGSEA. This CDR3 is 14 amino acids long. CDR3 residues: CSVEALGQVGEAFF. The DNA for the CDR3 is TGCAGCGTTGAAGCCTTAGGACAGGTAGGCGAAGCTTTCTTT.

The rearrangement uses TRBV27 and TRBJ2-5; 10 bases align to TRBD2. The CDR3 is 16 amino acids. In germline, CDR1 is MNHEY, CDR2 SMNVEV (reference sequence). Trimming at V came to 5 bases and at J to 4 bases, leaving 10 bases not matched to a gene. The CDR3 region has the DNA TGTGCCAGCAGTCATCGATTAGCGGGAGGTGTAGAGACCCAGTACTTC. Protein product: CASSHRLAGGVETQYF.

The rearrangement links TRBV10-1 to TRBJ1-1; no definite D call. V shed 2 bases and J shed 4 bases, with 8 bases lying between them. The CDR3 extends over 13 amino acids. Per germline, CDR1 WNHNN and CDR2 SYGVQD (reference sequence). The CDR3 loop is CASSEGVSTEAFF. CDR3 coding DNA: TGCGCCAGCAGTGAGGGAGTTAGCACTGAAGCTTTCTTT.

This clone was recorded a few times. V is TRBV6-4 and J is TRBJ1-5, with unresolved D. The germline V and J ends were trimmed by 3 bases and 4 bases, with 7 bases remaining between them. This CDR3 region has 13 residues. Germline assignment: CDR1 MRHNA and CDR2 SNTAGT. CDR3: CASSDGSNQPQHF. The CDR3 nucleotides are TGTGCCAGCAGTGATGGCAGTAATCAGCCCCAGCATTTT.

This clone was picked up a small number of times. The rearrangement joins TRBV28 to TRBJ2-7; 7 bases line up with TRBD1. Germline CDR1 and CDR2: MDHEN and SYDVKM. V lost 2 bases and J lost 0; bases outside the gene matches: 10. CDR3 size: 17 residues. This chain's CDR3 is CASSLISPTGSSYEQYF. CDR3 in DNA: TGTGCCAGCAGTTTAATTTCCCCGACAGGGTCCTCCTACGAGCAGTACTTC.

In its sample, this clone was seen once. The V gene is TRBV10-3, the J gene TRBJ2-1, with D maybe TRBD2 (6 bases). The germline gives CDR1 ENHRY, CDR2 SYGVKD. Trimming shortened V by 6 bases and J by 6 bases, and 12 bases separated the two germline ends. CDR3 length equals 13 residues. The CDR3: CAISGRDSNEQFF. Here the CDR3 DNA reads TGTGCCATCAGCGGGCGGGATAGCAATGAGCAGTTCTTC.

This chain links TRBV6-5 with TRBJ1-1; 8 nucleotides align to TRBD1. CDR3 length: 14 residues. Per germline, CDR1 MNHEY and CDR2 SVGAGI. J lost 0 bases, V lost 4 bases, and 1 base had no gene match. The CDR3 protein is CASSSGQVNTEAFF. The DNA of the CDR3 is TGTGCCAGCAGTTCGGGACAGGTGAACACTGAAGCTTTCTTT.

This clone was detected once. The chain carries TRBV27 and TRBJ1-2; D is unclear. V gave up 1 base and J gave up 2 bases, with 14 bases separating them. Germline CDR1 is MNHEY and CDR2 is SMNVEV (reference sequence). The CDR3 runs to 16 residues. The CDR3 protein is CASSLYRVNRNYGYTF. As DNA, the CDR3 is TGTGCCAGCAGTTTATACCGAGTCAATAGAAACTATGGCTACACCTTC.